A selection of T cell receptor beta chains follows, all from one sample in a study of OX40 agonist ivuxolimab in advanced cancers. Sequencing was performed with immunoSEQ multiplex PCR; in TCRdb, only in-frame clones are kept and a portion is missing. Here the sample spans roughly 60,000 clones, roughly 86% being singletons. The sequences come from CD4+ or CD8+ T cells sorted from blood, collected in a trial of the OX40 agonist ivuxolimab. The receptors were sampled from an adult with an advanced solid tumor such as melanoma, head and neck, liver or kidney cancer. The CDR3 runs from the conserved cysteine through the conserved F or W. Each record gives: D gene, J gene, V gene, clone size, CDR3 protein, CDR3 DNA. The D gene is left open where the match is weak. Clone size is not always given. Where it is, it says once, few, many or a class for expanded clones.

NA	TRBJ1-1	TRBV19	once	CASIDGALDTEAFF	TGTGCCAGTATAGACGGCGCCCTCGACACTGAAGCTTTCTTT
TRBD1	TRBJ2-2	TRBV5-1	NA	CASSWDRSLTGELFF	TGCGCCAGCAGCTGGGACAGGTCCCTCACCGGGGAGCTGTTTTTT
NA	TRBJ2-7	TRBV30	NA	CAWSKSREQYF	TGTGCCTGGAGTAAATCGAGGGAGCAGTACTTC
NA	TRBJ1-2	TRBV27	NA	CASSLAGYYGYTF	TGTGCCAGCAGTTTAGCCGGATACTATGGCTACACCTTC
NA	TRBJ1-6	TRBV25-1	NA	CASRVGTANSPLHF	TGTGCCAGCAGGGTGGGGACTGCGAATTCACCCCTCCACTTT
NA	TRBJ2-3	TRBV7-2	NA	CASSLGVGTDTQYF	TGTGCCAGCAGCTTGGGGGTCGGCACAGATACGCAGTATTTT
TRBD2	TRBJ2-3	TRBV10-3	once	CAISESYSGTDAGTQYF	TGTGCCATCAGTGAGTCCTATAGCGGGACCGATGCCGGTACGCAGTATTTT
TRBD1	TRBJ2-5	TRBV28	NA	CASSMPGQGGETQYF	TGTGCCAGCAGTATGCCGGGACAGGGGGGAGAGACCCAGTACTTC
NA	TRBJ2-2	TRBV21-1	NA	CASSRLSGRSPGELFF	TGTGCCAGCAGCAGACTTAGCGGGAGATCGCCCGGGGAGCTGTTTTTT
TRBD2	TRBJ2-7	TRBV5-8	NA	CASSLGLAGLFSYEQYF	TGTGCCAGCAGCTTAGGGCTAGCGGGACTATTCTCCTACGAGCAGTACTTC
TRBD2	TRBJ2-7	TRBV7-3	NA	CASSSDPGTSGSQYF	TGTGCCAGCAGCTCCGATCCCGGGACTAGCGGGTCGCAGTACTTC
NA	TRBJ2-3	TRBV6-1	NA	CASSETSPVTSTDTQYF	TGTGCCAGCAGTGAAACGTCCCCTGTGACTAGCACAGATACGCAGTATTTT
NA	TRBJ2-1	TRBV28	NA	CASGSYNEQFF	TGTGCCAGCGGGAGCTACAATGAGCAGTTCTTC
NA	TRBJ2-3	TRBV19	NA	CASRPLLDTDTQYF	TGTGCCAGTAGACCGTTGCTAGACACAGATACGCAGTATTTT
NA	TRBJ2-1	TRBV4-3	NA	CASSQRIGHRNDNEQFF	TGCGCCAGCAGCCAAAGGATAGGACATCGTAACGACAATGAGCAGTTCTTC
NA	TRBJ2-6	TRBV6-1	NA	CASQFRAAGANVLTF	TGTGCCAGCCAATTCCGGGCCGCTGGGGCCAACGTCCTGACTTTC
NA	TRBJ2-7	TRBV5-1	NA	CASRGSDEQYF	TGCGCCAGCAGGGGTAGCGACGAGCAGTACTTC
NA	TRBJ2-7	TRBV2	NA	CASNPMAGNEQYF	TGTGCCAGCAACCCTATGGCAGGAAACGAGCAGTACTTC
NA	TRBJ2-7	TRBV11-2	NA	CASSSLRGVNEQYF	TGTGCCAGCAGCAGCCTCAGGGGAGTCAACGAGCAGTACTTC
NA	TRBJ1-3	TRBV27	NA	CASSLQGQTGNTIYF	TGTGCCAGCAGTTTACAAGGACAGACTGGAAACACCATATATTTT
NA	TRBJ2-7	TRBV28	NA	CASSLLQGAKRVPEQYF	TGTGCCAGCAGTTTACTCCAGGGAGCCAAGAGGGTGCCGGAGCAGTACTTC
TRBD2	TRBJ2-5	TRBV7-3	NA	CASSSDPGTSGSQYF	TGTGCCAGCAGCTCCGATCCCGGGACTAGCGGGTCGCAGTACTTC
NA	TRBJ1-1	TRBV19	NA	CASSSRGLEAFF	TGTGCCAGTAGTTCCCGAGGCCTTGAAGCTTTCTTT
NA	TRBJ1-2	TRBV6-1	NA	CASRGAYGYTF	TGTGCCAGCAGGGGTGCCTATGGCTACACCTTC
NA	TRBJ1-2	TRBV28	few	CATAQSGSYGYTF	TGTGCCACCGCCCAGTCGGGGAGCTATGGCTACACCTTC
TRBD2	TRBJ2-1	TRBV5-1	NA	CASSRRGERATSGKQFF	TGCGCCAGCAGCCGACGAGGGGAACGGGCAACAAGCGGGAAGCAGTTCTTC